This T cell receptor beta chain was identified in a study of beta chain features in type 1 diabetes. Broader study findings: A definitive answer on HLA type influencing TCRB rearrangement was not reached here. Patients' naive, central memory and regulatory TCRB repertoires appeared more alike than those of healthy donors.

V shed 5 bases, J shed 0 bases, and the junction held 3 bases outside the gene matches. The CDR3 is 15 amino acids. Germline-derived CDR1 and CDR2 are MDHEN and SYDVKM. About this clone: What it binds is unknown.

Expressed TCRB transcripts were sequenced because the isolated RNA had all been reverse transcribed beforehand. The assay was immunoSEQ multiplex PCR, and TCRdb's table has in-frame clones only and misses some. The data hold roughly 170,000 clones, with about an eighth observed a single time. Cell sorting via CD45RO/CCR7/CD25/CD127/CD95/CD27 was performed to obtain CD4+ naive, central memory, regulatory and stem cell-like memory cells. The chain uses TRBV28 and TRBJ2-2, with 7 bases fitting TRBD2. The source material was central memory CD4+ T cells from blood. This TCR was recovered from a woman aged 18-29 years in good health. The CDR3 loop is CASSPSGPNTGELFF. CDR3 bases: TGTGCCAGCAGTCCTAGCGGTCCGAACACCGGGGAGCTGTTTTTT.